Included here is one T cell receptor beta chain sequence, with context. Antigen: not known. V lost 7 bases, J lost 0 bases, and 11 bases lay in between. Germline V gene sequence: CDR1 SGHRS, CDR2 YFSETQ. The CDR3 has 14 residues. Sequencing used immunoSEQ multiplex PCR; TCRdb keeps in-frame clones, though not all of them. The profile covers 25,000 to 40,000 clones, with roughly 90% appearing a single time and about 15% taken by the ten largest. The sample is drawn from a study of T cell responses to AZD1222 COVID-19 vaccine. Notes on the study in general: Per reports, nearly half of all spike-specific TCRs target regions that are unmutated in variants. White British donors predominated, females outnumbered males, and clonal diversity was possibly underestimated. Spike-specific TCR depth and breadth grew after two AZD1222 doses.

This chain joins TRBV5-1 and TRBJ2-4; D remains ambiguous. Sequences were derived from peripheral blood, sampled 28 days after the second AZD1222 dose. This sequence was found in an adult who received the AZD1222 COVID-19 vaccine. The CDR3 is CASESQLAKNIQYF. The CDR3 bases are TGCGCCAGCGAGTCCCAATTAGCCAAAAACATTCAGTACTTC.